This record concerns one T cell receptor beta chain sequence. Its antigen is unknown. The CDR3 is 15 amino acids. Germline CDR1 and CDR2: SGHVS and FQNEAQ. V gave up 5 bases and J gave up 4 bases; unmatched junction bases: 7. The data are from a study of cytomegalovirus exposure and HLA in healthy donors. Points from the study as a whole: Sequencing likely produced, as an artifact, a cluster of highly shared sequence variants.

The PCR was carried out with 60 Vbeta primers and 13 Jbeta primers. The repertoire was sequenced with immunoSEQ multiplex PCR; TCRdb's copy has only in-frame clones and lacks some. The sample yields around 130,000 clones, around 78% seen once. All donors participated as healthy donors of bone marrow. Sample: PBMCs. This TCR was sampled from a woman between 40 and 55 years old in good health and CMV-seronegative. This chain connects TRBV7-8 to TRBJ1-4; the match to TRBD1 covers 7 bases. The CDR3 region is CASSPQTGLNEKLFF. The DNA of the CDR3 is TGTGCCAGCAGCCCGCAGACAGGGCTTAATGAAAAACTGTTTTTT. Full variable domain (outside the CDR3, taken from reference TRBV7-8 and TRBJ1-4): GAGVSQSPRYKVAKRGQDVALRCDPISGHVSLFWYQQALGQGPEFLTYFQNEAQLDKSGLPSDRFFAERPEGSVSTLKIQRTQQEDSAVYLCASSPQTGLNEKLFFGSGTQLSVL.